Each of the 30 T cell receptor beta chains below was sequenced from the same sample in a study of circulating CD8 cells and anti-PD-1 response in melanoma. Using 15 ng of total RNA, TCR libraries were made with the QIAseq Immune Repertoire TCR panel. From the reads, TCRdb called clonotypes with MiXCR, one entry per CDR3 protein. The sample holds thousands of distinct CDR3 sequences; around 5.8% are singletons and the top ten take just under 3%. Live CD3+CD8+TCRalphabeta+ cells were sorted into four subsets by PD-1 and/or TIGIT. Sequencing used CD8+ T cells from PBMCs, obtained at baseline or after one month of anti-PD-1 therapy (not recorded which). These receptors all stem from a human donor with melanoma.

Sample share makes this clonotype medium-sized. The chain has TRBV9 and TRBJ1-5, with D perhaps TRBD1 (6 bases). The V gene lost 3 bases and the J gene lost 0 bases, with 10 bases spanning the gap. This CDR3 has 15 residues. Germline V gene data show CDR1 as SGDLS and CDR2 as YYNGEE. The CDR3 DNA is TGTGCCAGCAGCGCAGGACAGTCTAGCAATCAGCCCCAGCATTTT. It encodes CASSAGQSSNQPQHF.

Relative to its sample, this clonotype is medium-sized. The V gene is TRBV15, the J gene TRBJ1-1; no reliable D call. The CDR3 runs to 14 residues. In germline, CDR1 is LNHNV, CDR2 YYDKDF (reference sequence). The germline V and J ends were trimmed by 0 bases and 1 base, with 6 bases remaining between them. CDR3 amino acids: CATSRDMGNTEAFF. The CDR3 bases are TGTGCCACCAGCAGAGACATGGGGAACACTGAAGCTTTCTTT.

This clonotype is large. V and J are TRBV28 and TRBJ1-2; D is possibly TRBD1 (5 bases). In germline, CDR1 is MDHEN, CDR2 SYDVKM. V lost 1 base and J lost 6, with 18 bases in between. This CDR3 has 16 residues. This chain's CDR3 is CASSLFAGLSKDGYTF. The DNA of the CDR3 is TGTGCCAGCAGTTTATTCGCGGGGCTTTCTAAAGATGGCTACACCTTC.

This clonotype is medium-sized in the sample. V gene TRBV19 combines with J gene TRBJ1-1, with D perhaps TRBD1 (6 bases). This CDR3 is built from 13 residues. V shed 7 bases and J shed 7 bases, with 16 bases lying between them. Looked up from germline, CDR1 is LNHDA and CDR2 is SQIVND (reference sequence). Written as DNA, the CDR3 is TGTGCCAGTACTAGAGGGGGGAACGGTGAAGCTTTCTTT. Amino acid sequence: CASTRGGNGEAFF.

By share of the sample, this clonotype is medium-sized. It is unclear where the CDR3 begins or ends on the DNA, so no DNA is shown, and the CDR3 is as TCRdb lists it. The chain uses TRBV21-1 and TRBJ2-2; the listed D gene, TRBD1, was not tested against the DNA. TRBV21-1 is termed a pseudogene. Including both end residues, the CDR3 is 15 amino acids long. The CDR3 sequence: CASSRLQGPAGSCFF.

By sample share, this clonotype is medium-sized. The V and J genes are TRBV5-4 and TRBJ1-1; 7 bases are a match to TRBD1. The CDR3 length is 15 residues. Losses at the gene ends were 1 base for V and 1 base for J; bases not matched to a gene: 4. Germline values: CDR1 SGHNT, CDR2 YYREEE (reference sequence). The chain's CDR3 is CASSLLRDRNTEAFF. CDR3 sequence (DNA): TGTGCCAGCAGCTTGCTCCGGGACAGGAACACTGAAGCTTTCTTT.

This clonotype ranks as medium-sized. The chain employs TRBV21-1 and TRBJ2-4; the table assigns TRBD2, which was not confirmed against the DNA. TRBV21-1 is assigned pseudogene status. The CDR3 is 16 residues long. In nucleotides, the CDR3 is TGTGCCAGCAGCAAAGGGAGCGGTCGTGGCAAAAACATTCAGTACTTC. Protein sequence: CASSKGSGRGKNIQYF.

Details on this clonotype: Since a much larger clone is just one base distant, this may be a read error. The chain carries TRBV29-1 and TRBJ1-2; the D gene is possibly TRBD1 (5 bases). The CDR3 is 14 residues long. The germline V and J ends were trimmed by 4 bases and 8 bases, with 20 bases remaining between them. Germline CDR1 and CDR2: SQVTM and ANQGSEA. CDR3 DNA: TGCAGCGTTGGTCCTGGGGGTGGATCGGGAGGCTACACCTTC. Its protein product is CSVGPGGGSGGYTF.

This clonotype is termed medium-sized (0.01 to 0.1%). The CDR3 reads CASSYMDRGQEETQYF. For the CDR3, the DNA is TGTGCCAGCAGTTATATGGACAGGGGGCAGGAAGAGACCCAGTACTTC. The chain uses TRBV2 and TRBJ2-5; TRBD1 agrees at 11 bases. Germline loops: CDR1 SNHLY, CDR2 FYNNEI. The CDR3 extends over 16 amino acids. V lost 5 bases, J lost 3 bases, and 8 bases stayed unmatched.

By proportion, this clonotype is medium-sized (0.01 to 0.1%). V and J are TRBV20-1 and TRBJ2-7; 9 nucleotides agree with TRBD2. This CDR3 contains 13 residues. Germline trimming cut 5 bases from V and 3 bases from J; bases unmatched to any gene: 5. The germline V gene encodes CDR1 DFQATT and CDR2 SNEGSKA (reference sequence). The CDR3 reads CSAVAGAFYEQYF. CDR3 sequence (DNA): TGCAGTGCTGTAGCGGGAGCCTTCTACGAGCAGTACTTC.

By sample share, this clonotype is medium-sized. This chain joins TRBV4-1 and TRBJ1-2; 10 bases are shared with TRBD1. CDR3 size: 18 residues. V dropped 2 bases and J dropped 3; count of bases not matched to a gene: 12. Germline V gene sequence: CDR1 MGHRA, CDR2 YSYEKL. CDR3 loop: CASSQPRQGAAADYGYTF. The CDR3 coding sequence is TGCGCCAGCAGCCAACCAAGACAGGGGGCGGCCGCCGACTATGGCTACACCTTC.

Relative to its sample, this clonotype is medium-sized (0.01 to 0.1%). The chain carries TRBV19 and TRBJ2-6; D is unclear. Germline V gives CDR1 LNHDA, CDR2 SQIVND (reference sequence). Trimming took off 3 bases at V and 4 bases at J, with 7 bases between the two ends. The CDR3 length is 14 residues. CDR3 residues: CASSMGFGANVLTF. The CDR3 nucleotides are TGTGCCAGTAGTATGGGGTTCGGGGCCAACGTCCTGACTTTC.

This clonotype was counted a few times. Just one base apart from a much larger clone, this may be a read error. V and J are TRBV28 and TRBJ1-2, with D perhaps matching TRBD1 (5 bases). The CDR3 is 13 amino acids. Germline assignment: CDR1 MDHEN and CDR2 SYDVKM. V was trimmed by 3 bases and J by 8 bases, leaving 13 bases between them. CDR3 sequence reads: CASSFPGPRGYTF. CDR3 in DNA: TGTGCCAGCAGTTTCCCAGGGCCGCGCGGCTACACCTTC.

In its sample, this clonotype is medium-sized. This sequence joins TRBV24-1 and TRBJ2-7; no definite D call. CDR1 KGHDR and CDR2 SFDVKD come from the germline V gene. The CDR3 is 14 amino acids. Trimming took 4 bases from V and 6 from J, leaving 15 bases between them. CDR3 region: CATSEATRVAEQYF. CDR3 sequence (DNA): TGTGCCACCAGTGAAGCCACTCGGGTTGCCGAGCAGTACTTC.

This clonotype rates as medium-sized. The chain uses TRBV19 and TRBJ1-3; TRBD1 might be the D (5 bases). V dropped 3 bases and J dropped 0 bases, with 12 bases sitting between them. The CDR3 is 16 amino acids. Germline lookup yields CDR1 LNHDA and CDR2 SQIVND (reference sequence). CDR3 loop: CASSIWGGDSGNTIYF. In DNA, the CDR3 is TGTGCCAGTAGTATTTGGGGCGGTGACTCTGGAAACACCATATATTTT.

Within the sample, this clonotype is medium-sized. This chain uses TRBV28 with TRBJ2-5, with 9 bases aligning to TRBD1. Trimming took 7 bases from V and 6 from J; bases not matched to a gene: 12. There are 15 residues in the CDR3. In germline, CDR1 is MDHEN, CDR2 SYDVKM. The CDR3 sequence is CASTSGTGTTQTQYF. The CDR3 DNA reads TGTGCCAGCACCTCCGGGACAGGGACGACGCAGACCCAGTACTTC.

This clonotype rates as medium-sized (0.01 to 0.1%). The chain couples TRBV2 to TRBJ1-1, with 8 nucleotides matching TRBD1. V lost 4 bases and J lost 0; bases outside the gene matches: 4. CDR1 is SNHLY, CDR2 FYNNEI, per germline. The length of the CDR3 is 15 residues. The CDR3 spells CASSGDRIMNTEAFF. DNA for the CDR3: TGTGCCAGCAGTGGGGACAGGATTATGAACACTGAAGCTTTCTTT.

This clonotype is termed medium-sized. CDR3 DNA sequence: TGTGCCAGCAGCTGGAGCTCCTCCTATAATTCACCCCTCCACTTT. The encoded protein is CASSWSSSYNSPLHF. This rearrangement joins TRBV7-6 to TRBJ1-6; D is uncertain. Looked up from germline, CDR1 is SGHVS and CDR2 is FNYEAQ. The CDR3 is made up of 15 amino acids. Trimming pared 4 bases from V and 0 bases from J, leaving 7 bases between.

In this sample, this clonotype is medium-sized. V and J are TRBV2 and TRBJ2-3; perhaps TRBD2 as D (7 bases). Germline V CDR1 and CDR2: SNHLY, FYNNEI. V was clipped by 3 bases and J by 0 bases, with 19 bases between them. The CDR3 spans 18 residues. CDR3 residues: CASSEWAGATASTDTQYF. The DNA for the CDR3 is TGTGCCAGCAGTGAGTGGGCGGGGGCTACCGCTAGCACAGATACGCAGTATTTT.

In regard to this clonotype: This clone may be a read error of a much larger clone one base away. The chain combines TRBV27 with TRBJ2-2; tentatively, D is TRBD2 (7 bases). Germline loops: CDR1 MNHEY, CDR2 SMNVEV (reference sequence). The CDR3 has 13 residues. CDR3 protein: CASSDRGAGEPFF. The CDR3 nucleotides read TGTGCCAGCAGTGACCGGGGGGCCGGGGAGCCGTTTTTT.

This clonotype was counted a few times. The rearrangement joins TRBV5-6 to TRBJ2-7; unclear D gene. V dropped 1 base and J dropped 3 bases, with 14 bases sitting between them. The germline V gene encodes CDR1 SGHDT and CDR2 YYEEEE. The CDR3 length is 15 residues. DNA for the CDR3: TGTGCCAGCAGCTTGTACCCGGGCGGTCTCTACGAGCAGTACTTC. Encoded protein: CASSLYPGGLYEQYF.

This clonotype is categorized as medium-sized. V and J are TRBV19 and TRBJ1-2, with D tentatively TRBD1 (6 bases). V lost 6 bases, J lost 8 bases, and 13 bases lay in between. The CDR3 length is 12 residues. Germline CDR1 is LNHDA and CDR2 is SQIVND (reference sequence). The CDR3 region is CASSGGGGGYTF. The CDR3 coding sequence is TGTGCCAGTAGCGGCGGGGGCGGCGGCTACACCTTC.

By proportion, this clonotype is medium-sized (0.01 to 0.1%). Here the CDR3 reads CASSVTGSGIREQYF. The CDR3 nucleotides read TGTGCCAGCAGCGTAACGGGCTCGGGGATTCGCGAGCAGTACTTC. This sequence joins TRBV9 and TRBJ2-7; D may be TRBD2 (5 bases). Trimming cost V 1 base and J 6 bases, with 17 bases left between them. Germline V gene data show CDR1 as SGDLS and CDR2 as YYNGEE. The CDR3 covers 15 residues.

By share of the sample, this clonotype is medium-sized. The rearrangement joins TRBV2 to TRBJ2-2; a possible D gene is TRBD1 (6 bases). V was shortened by 3 bases and J by 2 bases, with 7 bases between the two germline ends. The CDR3 is 14 residues long. Germline assignment: CDR1 SNHLY and CDR2 FYNNEI. CDR3 sequence (DNA): TGTGCCAGCAGTGACAGGGGTAACACCGGGGAGCTGTTTTTT. Translated: CASSDRGNTGELFF.

In its sample, this clonotype is medium-sized. This sequence joins TRBV4-1 and TRBJ2-7; D call uncertain. V was trimmed by 4 bases and J by 5 bases, leaving 18 bases between them. The germline CDR1 and CDR2 sequences are MGHRA and YSYEKL. This CDR3 region has 15 residues. In nucleotides, the CDR3 is TGCGCCAGCAGCCCATCTCCGACGGAGAGGAACGAGCAGTACTTC. The encoded protein is CASSPSPTERNEQYF.

This clonotype is classed as medium-sized. The chain has TRBV2 and TRBJ1-5; D is perhaps TRBD1 (5 bases). This CDR3 has 14 amino acids. The germline gives CDR1 SNHLY, CDR2 FYNNEI. Trimming removed 8 bases at V and 3 bases at J, with 14 bases between. Here the CDR3 reads CASGSRDLNQPQHF. The DNA of the CDR3 is TGTGCCAGCGGAAGCCGGGACCTCAATCAGCCCCAGCATTTT.

Sample share makes this clonotype medium-sized. V gene TRBV28 combines with J gene TRBJ2-7; 11 bases align to TRBD1. CDR3 length equals 17 residues. CDR1 and CDR2 (germline): MDHEN, SYDVKM. The junction had 5 bases not matched to a gene; V was cut back by 1 base and J by 0 bases. The CDR3 coding sequence is TGTGCCAGCAGTTTATATGAGGGACAGGGGGTCTCCTACGAGCAGTACTTC. Amino acids: CASSLYEGQGVSYEQYF.

The V call is TRBV19, the J call TRBJ2-1; D might be TRBD1 or TRBD2, each matching 5 bases. CDR1 is LNHDA, CDR2 SQIVND, per germline (reference sequence). V was shortened by 6 bases and J by 7 bases, with 19 bases between the two germline ends. The CDR3 loop spans 15 amino acids. The CDR3 spells CASSHGTAPANEQFF. The CDR3 DNA follows: TGTGCCAGTAGCCATGGGACCGCGCCAGCGAATGAGCAGTTCTTC.

This clonotype was observed a few times. The chain has TRBV13 and TRBJ2-7, with 8 bases lining up with TRBD2. CDR1 and CDR2 from the germline V gene are PRHDT and FYEKMQ (reference sequence). V was clipped by 5 bases and J by 2 bases; unmatched bases: 11. This CDR3 has 16 residues. CDR3: CASSDRGSGGAYEQYF. CDR3 bases: TGTGCCAGCAGCGATCGGGGGAGCGGGGGTGCCTACGAGCAGTACTTC.

The V and J genes are TRBV5-4 and TRBJ2-1; TRBD1 aligns across 8 bases. This CDR3 has 16 residues. With 4 bases clipped from V and 0 bases from J, the junction kept 6 bases outside the gene matches. CDR1 is SGHNT, CDR2 YYREEE, per germline (reference sequence). The CDR3 DNA follows: TGTGCCAGCAGCGATGAAACAGGGGGCTCCTACAATGAGCAGTTCTTC. It yields the protein CASSDETGGSYNEQFF.